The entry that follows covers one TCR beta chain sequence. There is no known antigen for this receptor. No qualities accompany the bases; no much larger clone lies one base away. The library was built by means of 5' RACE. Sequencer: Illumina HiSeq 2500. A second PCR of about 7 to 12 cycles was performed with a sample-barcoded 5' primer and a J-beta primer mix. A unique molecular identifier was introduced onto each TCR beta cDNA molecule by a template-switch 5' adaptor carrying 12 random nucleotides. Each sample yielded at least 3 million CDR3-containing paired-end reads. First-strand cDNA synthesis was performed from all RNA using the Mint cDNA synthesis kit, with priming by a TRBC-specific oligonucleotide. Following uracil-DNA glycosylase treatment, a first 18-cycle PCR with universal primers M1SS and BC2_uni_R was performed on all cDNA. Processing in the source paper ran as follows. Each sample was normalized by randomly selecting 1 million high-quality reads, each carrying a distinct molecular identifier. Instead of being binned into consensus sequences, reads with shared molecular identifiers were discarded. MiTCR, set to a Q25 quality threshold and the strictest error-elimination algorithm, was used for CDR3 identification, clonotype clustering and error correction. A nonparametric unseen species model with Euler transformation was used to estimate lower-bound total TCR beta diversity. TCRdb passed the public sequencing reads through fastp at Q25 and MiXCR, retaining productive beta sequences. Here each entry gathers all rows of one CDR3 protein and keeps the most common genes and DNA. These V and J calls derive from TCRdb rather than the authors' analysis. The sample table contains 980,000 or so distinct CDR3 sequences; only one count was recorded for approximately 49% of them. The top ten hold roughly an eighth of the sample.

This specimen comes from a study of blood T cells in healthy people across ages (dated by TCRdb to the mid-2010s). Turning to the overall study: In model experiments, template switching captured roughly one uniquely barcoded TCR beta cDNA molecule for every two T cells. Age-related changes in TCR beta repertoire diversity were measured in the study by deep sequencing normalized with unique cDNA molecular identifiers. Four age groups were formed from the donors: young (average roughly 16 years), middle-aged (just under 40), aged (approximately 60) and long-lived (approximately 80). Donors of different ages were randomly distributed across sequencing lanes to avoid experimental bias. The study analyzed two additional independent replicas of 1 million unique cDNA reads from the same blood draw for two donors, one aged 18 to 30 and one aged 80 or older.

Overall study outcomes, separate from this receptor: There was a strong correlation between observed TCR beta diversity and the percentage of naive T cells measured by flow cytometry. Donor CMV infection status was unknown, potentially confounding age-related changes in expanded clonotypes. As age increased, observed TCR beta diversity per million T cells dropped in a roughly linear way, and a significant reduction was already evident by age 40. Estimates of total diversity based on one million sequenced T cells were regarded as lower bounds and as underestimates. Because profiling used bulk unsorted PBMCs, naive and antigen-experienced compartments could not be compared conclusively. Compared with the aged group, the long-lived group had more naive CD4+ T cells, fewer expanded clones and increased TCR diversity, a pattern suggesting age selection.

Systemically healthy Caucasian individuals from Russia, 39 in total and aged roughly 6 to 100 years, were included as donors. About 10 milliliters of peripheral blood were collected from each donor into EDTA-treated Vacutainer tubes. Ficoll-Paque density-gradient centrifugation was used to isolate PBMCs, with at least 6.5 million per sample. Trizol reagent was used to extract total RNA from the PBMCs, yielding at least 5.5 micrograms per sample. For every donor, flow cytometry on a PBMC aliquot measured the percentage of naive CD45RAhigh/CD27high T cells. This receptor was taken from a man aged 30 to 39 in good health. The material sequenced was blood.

The DNA sequence is as follows: TGTGCCAGCAGTTCCGCCGAGGGGTACTATGGCTACACCTTC. Its protein product is CASSSAEGYYGYTF. The V and J segments used are TRBV6-6 and TRBJ1-2, with a weak D call of TRBD1 (5 bases match). From the cysteine through the phenylalanine, the CDR3 covers 14 amino acids. Of all the DNA, just the CDR3 is kept, 42 bases in frame from base 1. Per the germline V gene (reference sequence), MNHNY is the CDR1 and SVGAGI is the CDR2. V is reduced by 4 bases and J by 3 bases, leaving a spacing of 12 bases between them.